Listed below are T cell receptor beta chains from one sample, sequenced in a study of T cell repertoires in cytomegalovirus infection. A single record per CDR3 protein comes from TCRdb applying MiXCR to the reads. The table records 200,000 or so distinct CDR3 sequences, 15% to 20% of them present only once. The sequencing input was PBMCs. Receptor source: a human donor in good health (CMV status not recorded). Some clones in this sample may be carry-over from other donors' samples. Each CDR3 is given with its conserved first and last residue. The D gene is left open where the match is weak. Size is omitted from some rows. Given values are once, few, many or a class for expanded clones.

>few|TRBJ1-5|-|TRBV6-6
CASTGEVGAGQPQHF
TGTGCCAGCACCGGCGAAGTAGGGGCTGGGCAGCCCCAGCATTTT
>few|TRBJ2-1|TRBD2|TRBV19
CASSIPRTSGRAWSHEQFF
TGTGCCAGTAGTATACCCCGGACTAGCGGGAGGGCTTGGTCCCATGAGCAGTTCTTC
>few|TRBJ1-1|TRBD1|TRBV5-6
CASSLSGQGWTEAFF
TGTGCCAGCAGCTTATCGGGACAGGGATGGACTGAAGCTTTCTTT
>-|TRBJ1-1|-|TRBV29-1
CSVEDTGLNTEAFF
TGCAGCGTTGAAGACACGGGGCTAAACACTGAAGCTTTCTTT
>few|TRBJ1-3|-|TRBV28
CASSPSFGGDPGTGNTIYF
TGTGCCAGCAGTCCCTCGTTTGGTGGGGACCCAGGGACTGGAAACACCATATATTTT
>many|TRBJ2-7|TRBD2|TRBV29-1
CSVESGSSGAYEQYF
TGCAGCGTTGAAAGCGGTTCTAGCGGCGCCTACGAGCAGTACTTC
>many|TRBJ1-2|-|TRBV7-2
CASSPRLAGTNYGYTF
TGTGCCAGCAGCCCCCGTCTGGCAGGGACTAACTATGGCTACACCTTC
>few|TRBJ1-2|TRBD1|TRBV11-2
CASSLTGTGGGYTF
TGTGCCAGCAGCTTAACCGGGACAGGGGGTGGCTACACCTTC
>many|TRBJ2-7|TRBD2|TRBV4-3
CASSQDLSGGTYEQYF
TGCGCCAGCAGCCAAGATCTATCGGGGGGGACCTACGAGCAGTACTTC
>-|TRBJ1-1|TRBD1|TRBV23-1
CASWSGTGYGLGRRDTEAFF
TGCGCCAGCTGGTCCGGGACAGGGTATGGGTTGGGTCGGAGGGACACTGAAGCTTTCTTT
>-|TRBJ2-2|TRBD2|TRBV9
CASSVFGLAGNTGELFF
TGTGCCAGCAGCGTTTTCGGACTAGCGGGAAACACCGGGGAGCTGTTTTTT
>-|TRBJ1-6|TRBD1|TRBV2
CASLVRDSYNSPLHF
TGTGCCAGCCTTGTTCGGGACAGTTATAATTCACCCCTCCACTTT
>many|TRBJ2-1|-|TRBV6-5
CASGLSKPGSFSYNEQFF
TGTGCCAGCGGCCTGTCAAAGCCGGGGTCTTTCTCATACAATGAGCAGTTCTTC
>many|TRBJ2-2|-|TRBV7-3
CASSVGTGELFF
TGTGCCAGCAGCGTAGGGACCGGGGAGCTGTTTTTT
>-|TRBJ1-1|-|TRBV13
CASQKVQGGEAFF
TGTGCCAGCCAAAAGGTACAGGGCGGTGAAGCTTTCTTT
>-|TRBJ1-2|-|TRBV6-8
CASSRAGLYGYTF
TGTGCCAGCAGTCGTGCCGGACTTTATGGCTACACCTTC
>many|TRBJ1-6|TRBD1|TRBV7-2
CASRLTGTAGNSPLHF
TGTGCCAGCAGACTCACCGGGACAGCGGGGAATTCACCCCTCCACTTT
>few|TRBJ2-7|-|TRBV25-1
CASSSSSSYEQYF
TGTGCCAGCAGTTCTAGCAGCTCCTACGAGCAGTACTTC
>many|TRBJ1-3|TRBD1|TRBV7-2
CASSLTGAGNTIYF
TGTGCCAGCAGCCTAACAGGGGCTGGAAACACCATATATTTT
>-|TRBJ2-3|TRBD1|TRBV7-9
CASSSLRAGGGWADTQYF
TGTGCCAGCAGCTCCCTCCGCGCAGGGGGCGGTTGGGCAGATACGCAGTATTTT
>few|TRBJ1-4|-|TRBV12-3/TRBV12-4
CASWADGEKLFF
TGTGCCAGCTGGGCAGACGGCGAAAAACTGTTTTTT
>-|TRBJ1-5|-|TRBV2
CASRAGHGGQPQHF
TGTGCCAGCAGGGCGGGACATGGAGGTCAGCCCCAGCATTTT
>-|TRBJ2-5|-|TRBV14
CASSPQGERKETQYF
TGTGCCAGCAGCCCACAGGGCGAGCGGAAAGAGACCCAGTACTTC
>-|TRBJ2-6|-|TRBV28
CASSNWGSGANVLTF
TGTGCCAGCAGCAACTGGGGCTCTGGGGCCAACGTCCTGACTTTC
>few|TRBJ1-5|-|TRBV19
CATNEGRRRPQHF
TGTGCAACAAATGAGGGGCGCCGGCGGCCCCAGCATTTT
>-|TRBJ2-5|TRBD1|TRBV19
CASSKNRGETQYF
TGTGCCAGTAGTAAGAACAGGGGTGAGACCCAGTACTTC
>many|TRBJ1-6|-|TRBV2
CASSVGSYNSPLHF
TGTGCCAGCAGTGTGGGTTCCTATAATTCACCCCTCCACTTT
>-|TRBJ1-2|-|TRBV15
CATREPNQSPRF
TGTGCCACCAGAGAACCTAACCAGAGCCCCCGCTTC
>-|TRBJ1-2|-|TRBV10-3
CAISEPASYGYTF
TGTGCCATCAGTGAGCCTGCGAGCTATGGCTACACCTTC
>many|TRBJ1-5|-|TRBV10-3
CAIRSDSNQPQHF
TGTGCCATCAGGAGCGACAGCAATCAGCCCCAGCATTTT
>-|TRBJ2-2|-|TRBV6-6
CASSYYMGELFF
TGTGCCAGCAGTTACTATATGGGGGAGCTGTTTTTT
>few|TRBJ2-1|TRBD2|TRBV10-3
CAISTSGVNNEQFF
TGTGCCATCTCAACTAGCGGAGTTAACAATGAGCAGTTCTTC
>many|TRBJ2-1|-|TRBV7-3
CASSLQPTVNEQFF
TGTGCCAGCAGCCTCCAACCGACTGTCAATGAGCAGTTCTTC
>-|TRBJ1-1|TRBD1|TRBV12-3/TRBV12-4
CASSRRRTGGTEAFF
TGTGCCAGCAGTCGCCGACGGACAGGGGGGACTGAAGCTTTCTTT
>few|TRBJ2-1|TRBD2|TRBV12-5
CASVLAGVSHEQFF
TGTGCTAGTGTGCTAGCGGGAGTTAGTCATGAGCAGTTCTTC
>-|TRBJ2-1|TRBD2|TRBV6-2/TRBV6-3
CASSYFFPSSGGAGTTYNEQFF
TGTGCCAGCAGTTACTTCTTCCCCTCTAGCGGGGGGGCCGGCACCACCTACAATGAGCAGTTCTTC
>once|TRBJ2-3|TRBD1|TRBV12-3/TRBV12-4
CASTRHWGTDTQNF
TGTGCCAGCACCCGGCACTGGGGGACAGATACGCAGAATTTT
>-|TRBJ1-6|-|TRBV9
CASSVDGRANSPLHF
TGTGCCAGCAGCGTAGACGGGAGGGCTAATTCACCCCTCCACTTT
>few|TRBJ2-1|TRBD2|TRBV28
CASSPFPLAGVQFF
TGTGCCAGCAGTCCCTTCCCCCTAGCGGGAGTTCAGTTCTTC
>few|TRBJ1-6|-|TRBV20-1
CSARPMDSPNSPLHF
TGCAGTGCCCGACCCATGGACAGTCCAAATTCACCCCTCCACTTT